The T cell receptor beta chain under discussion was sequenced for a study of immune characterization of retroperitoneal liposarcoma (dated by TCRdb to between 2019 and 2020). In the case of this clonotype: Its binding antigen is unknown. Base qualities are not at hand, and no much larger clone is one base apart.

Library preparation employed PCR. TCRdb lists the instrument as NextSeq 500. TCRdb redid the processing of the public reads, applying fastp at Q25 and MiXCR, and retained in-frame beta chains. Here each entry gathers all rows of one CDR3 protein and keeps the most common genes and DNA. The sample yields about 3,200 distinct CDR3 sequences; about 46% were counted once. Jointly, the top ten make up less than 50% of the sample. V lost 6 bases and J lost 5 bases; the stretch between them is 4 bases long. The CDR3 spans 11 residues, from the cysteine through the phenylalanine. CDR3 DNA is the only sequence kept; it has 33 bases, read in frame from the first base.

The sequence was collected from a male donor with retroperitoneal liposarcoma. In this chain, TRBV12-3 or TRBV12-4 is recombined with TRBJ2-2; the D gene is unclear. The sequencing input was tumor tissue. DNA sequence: TGTGCCAGCAGACGAACCGGGGAGCTGTTTTTT. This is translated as CASRRTGELFF.